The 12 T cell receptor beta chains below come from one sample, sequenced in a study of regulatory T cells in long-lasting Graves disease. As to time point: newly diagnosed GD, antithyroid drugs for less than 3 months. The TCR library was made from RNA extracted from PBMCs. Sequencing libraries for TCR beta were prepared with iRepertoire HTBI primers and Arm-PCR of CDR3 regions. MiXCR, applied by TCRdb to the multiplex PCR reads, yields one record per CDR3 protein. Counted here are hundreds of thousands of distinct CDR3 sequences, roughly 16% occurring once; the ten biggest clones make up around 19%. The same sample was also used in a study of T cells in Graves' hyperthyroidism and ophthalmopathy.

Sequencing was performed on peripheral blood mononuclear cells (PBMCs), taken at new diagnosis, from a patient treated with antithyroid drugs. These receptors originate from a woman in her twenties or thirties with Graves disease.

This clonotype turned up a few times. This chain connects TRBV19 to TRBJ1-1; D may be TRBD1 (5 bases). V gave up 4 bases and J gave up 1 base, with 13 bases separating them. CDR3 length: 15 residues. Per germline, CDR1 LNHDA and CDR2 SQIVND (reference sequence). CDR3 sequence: CASSNSGYKNTEAFF. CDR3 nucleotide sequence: TGTGCCAGTAGTAATTCAGGGTATAAGAACACTGAAGCTTTCTTT.

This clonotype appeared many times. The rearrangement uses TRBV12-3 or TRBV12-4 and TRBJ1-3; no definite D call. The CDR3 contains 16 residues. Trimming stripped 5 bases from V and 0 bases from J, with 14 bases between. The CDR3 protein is CASSPRVQSSGNTIYF. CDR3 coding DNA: TGTGCCAGCAGTCCGCGAGTCCAAAGCTCTGGAAACACCATATATTTT.

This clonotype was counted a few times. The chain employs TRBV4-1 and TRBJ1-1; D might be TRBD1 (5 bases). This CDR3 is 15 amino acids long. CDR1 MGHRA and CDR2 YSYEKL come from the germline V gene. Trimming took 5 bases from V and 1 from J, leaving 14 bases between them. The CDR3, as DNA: TGCGCCAGCAGCTTAGAGCCAGGGACGAACACTGAAGCTTTCTTT. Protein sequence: CASSLEPGTNTEAFF.

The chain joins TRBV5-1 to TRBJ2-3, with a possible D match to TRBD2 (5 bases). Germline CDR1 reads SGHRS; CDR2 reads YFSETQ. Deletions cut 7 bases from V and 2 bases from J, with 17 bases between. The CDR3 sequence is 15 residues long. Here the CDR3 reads CASQDGRTFTDTQYF. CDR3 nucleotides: TGCGCCAGCCAGGACGGCAGGACTTTCACAGATACGCAGTATTTT.

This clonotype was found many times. The CDR3 is CASSLDMRSWGSYEQYF. CDR3 bases: TGTGCCAGCAGCTTAGATATGAGGAGCTGGGGCTCCTACGAGCAGTACTTC. The chain employs TRBV11-2 and TRBJ2-7, with unresolved D. CDR1 is SGHAT and CDR2 is FQNNGV in the germline V gene. V lost 0 bases and J 0 bases, leaving 15 bases between the germline ends. The CDR3 sequence is 17 residues long.

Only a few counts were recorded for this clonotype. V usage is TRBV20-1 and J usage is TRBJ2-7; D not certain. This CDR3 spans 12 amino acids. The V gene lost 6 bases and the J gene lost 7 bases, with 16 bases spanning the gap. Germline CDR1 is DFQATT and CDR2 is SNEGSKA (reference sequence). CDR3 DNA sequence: TGCAGTGCGTACCCCGAAAAGGGAGAGCAGTACTTC. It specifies CSAYPEKGEQYF.

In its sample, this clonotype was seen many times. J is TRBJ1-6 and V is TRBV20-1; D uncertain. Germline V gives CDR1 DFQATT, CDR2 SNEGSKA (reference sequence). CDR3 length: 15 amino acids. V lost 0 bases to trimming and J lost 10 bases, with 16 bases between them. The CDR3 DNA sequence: TGCAGTGCTAGAGATTTCCGTTCCCGTTGGTCACCCCTCCACTTT. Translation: CSARDFRSRWSPLHF.

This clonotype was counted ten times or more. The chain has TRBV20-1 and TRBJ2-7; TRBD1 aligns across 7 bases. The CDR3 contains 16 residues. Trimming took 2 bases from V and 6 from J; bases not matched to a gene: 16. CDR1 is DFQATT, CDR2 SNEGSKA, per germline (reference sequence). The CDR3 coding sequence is TGCAGTGCTAGACGCCCTCGCGGCCAGGGGGTTCGCGAGCAGTACTTC. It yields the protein CSARRPRGQGVREQYF.

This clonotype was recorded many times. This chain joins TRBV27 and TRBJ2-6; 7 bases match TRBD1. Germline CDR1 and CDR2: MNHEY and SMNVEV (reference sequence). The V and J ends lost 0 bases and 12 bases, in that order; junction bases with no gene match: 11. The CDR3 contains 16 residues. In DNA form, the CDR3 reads TGTGCCAGCAGTTTATCGCCCCGACAGGGAAGTAGCGTCCTGACTTTC. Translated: CASSLSPRQGSSVLTF. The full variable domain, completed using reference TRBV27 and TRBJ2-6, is EAQVTQNPRYLITVTGKKLTVTCSQNMNHEYMSWYRQDPGLGLRQIYYSMNVEVTDKGDVPEGYKVSRKEKRNFPLILESPSPNQTSLYFCASSLSPRQGSSVLTFGAGSRLTVL.

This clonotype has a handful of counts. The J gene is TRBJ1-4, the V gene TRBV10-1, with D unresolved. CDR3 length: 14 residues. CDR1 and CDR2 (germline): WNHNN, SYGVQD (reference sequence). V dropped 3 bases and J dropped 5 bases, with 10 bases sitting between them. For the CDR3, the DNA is TGCGCCAGCAGTGAAGGGTCCTCGAATGAAAAACTGTTTTTT. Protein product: CASSEGSSNEKLFF.

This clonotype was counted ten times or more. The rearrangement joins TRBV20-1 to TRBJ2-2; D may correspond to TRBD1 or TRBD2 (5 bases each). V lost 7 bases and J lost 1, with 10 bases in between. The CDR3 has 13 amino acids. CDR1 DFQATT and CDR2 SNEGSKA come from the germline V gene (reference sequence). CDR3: CSVGPGNTGELFF. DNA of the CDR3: TGCAGTGTGGGACCGGGGAACACCGGGGAGCTGTTTTTT.

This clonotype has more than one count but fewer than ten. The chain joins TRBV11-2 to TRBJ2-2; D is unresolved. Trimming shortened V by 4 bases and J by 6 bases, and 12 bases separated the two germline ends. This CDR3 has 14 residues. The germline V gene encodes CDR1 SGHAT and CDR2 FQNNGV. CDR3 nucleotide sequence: TGTGCCAGCAGCTATGCGGTATTGGCCGGGGAGCTGTTTTTT. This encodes CASSYAVLAGELFF.